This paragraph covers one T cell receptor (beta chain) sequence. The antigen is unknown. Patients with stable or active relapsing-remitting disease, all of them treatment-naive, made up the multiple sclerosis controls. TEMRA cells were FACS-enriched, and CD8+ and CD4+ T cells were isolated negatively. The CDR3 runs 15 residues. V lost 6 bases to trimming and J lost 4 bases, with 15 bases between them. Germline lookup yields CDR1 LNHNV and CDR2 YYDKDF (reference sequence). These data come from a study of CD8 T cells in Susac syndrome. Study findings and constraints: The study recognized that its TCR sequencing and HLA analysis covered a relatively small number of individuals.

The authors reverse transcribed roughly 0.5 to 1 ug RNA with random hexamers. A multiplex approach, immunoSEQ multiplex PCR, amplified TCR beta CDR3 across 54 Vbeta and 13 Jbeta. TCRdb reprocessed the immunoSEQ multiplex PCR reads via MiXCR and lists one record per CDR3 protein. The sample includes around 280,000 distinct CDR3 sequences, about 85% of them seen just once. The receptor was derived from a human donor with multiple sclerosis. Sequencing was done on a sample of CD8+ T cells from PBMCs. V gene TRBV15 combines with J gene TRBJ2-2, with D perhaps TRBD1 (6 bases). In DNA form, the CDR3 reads TGTGCCACCAGGCCCGGGACACTTAGCACCGGGGAGCTGTTTTTT. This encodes CATRPGTLSTGELFF.